Listed below are T cell receptor beta chains from one sample, sequenced in a study of identifying expanded T cells in peripheral blood. Only in-frame clones appear in the TCRdb table, and some are missing; sequencing was by immunoSEQ multiplex PCR. The repertoire holds 100,000 to 150,000 clones, with around nine tenths as singletons. Material: blood. These receptors all come from a person aged 18 to 70 in good health. CDR3s include the opening cysteine and the closing phenylalanine or tryptophan. A D gene is named only where the DNA matches it firmly. Size is stated for part of the rows, as once, few or many counts, or as a class when the clone is expanded.

NA | TRBJ2-1 | NA | TRBV9 | CASSADNEQFF | TGTGCCAGCAGCGCCGACAATGAGCAGTTCTTC
NA | TRBJ2-3 | TRBD1 | TRBV6-5 | CASRDRAKGPDTQYF | TGTGCCAGCAGGGACAGGGCAAAAGGTCCAGATACGCAGTATTTT
NA | TRBJ1-2 | NA | TRBV11-2 | CASSFILWSGYTF | TGTGCCAGCAGCTTTATTCTGTGGAGTGGCTACACCTTC
NA | TRBJ2-4 | NA | TRBV18 | CASSPQGDIQYF | TGTGCCAGCTCACCACAGGGAGACATTCAGTACTTC
few | TRBJ1-2 | NA | TRBV19 | CASSITGRNNYGYTF | TGTGCCAGTAGTATAACGGGACGGAACAACTATGGCTACACCTTC
NA | TRBJ1-2 | TRBD1 | TRBV2 | CASSESGRGHGRYGYTF | TGTGCCAGCAGTGAAAGCGGCAGGGGGCATGGGCGATATGGCTACACCTTC
NA | TRBJ2-1 | NA | TRBV19 | CASSGPSGGSEQFF | TGTGCCAGTAGCGGACCATCCGGGGGCAGTGAGCAGTTCTTC
few | TRBJ1-5 | NA | TRBV21-1 | CASSAVGGQPQHF | TGTGCCAGCAGCGCCGTCGGCGGACAGCCCCAGCATTTT
NA | TRBJ1-1 | NA | TRBV7-9 | CASTPRSGVGWITEAFF | TGTGCCAGCACCCCACGCTCGGGGGTGGGGTGGATCACTGAAGCTTTCTTT
NA | TRBJ2-2 | NA | TRBV28 | CASSRGGGTGELFF | TGTGCCAGCAGCCGGGGAGGGGGGACCGGGGAGCTGTTTTTT
NA | TRBJ1-2 | TRBD1 | TRBV19 | CASTDPGTGARGYTF | TGTGCCAGTACCGATCCCGGGACAGGGGCGAGGGGCTACACCTTC
NA | TRBJ2-7 | TRBD1 | TRBV25-1 | CASSGDRGRYEQYF | TGTGCCAGCAGTGGGGACAGGGGGCGCTACGAGCAGTACTTC
NA | TRBJ2-3 | TRBD2 | TRBV6-5 | CASRGSAGADTQYF | TGTGCCAGCAGGGGGTCAGCGGGAGCAGATACGCAGTATTTT
NA | TRBJ2-3 | NA | TRBV29-1 | CSVKLGDTQYF | TGCAGCGTTAAACTAGGAGATACGCAGTATTTT
NA | TRBJ2-3 | NA | TRBV5-1 | CASSLEDLTDTQYF | TGCGCCAGCAGCTTGGAGGACCTCACAGATACGCAGTATTTT
NA | TRBJ1-4 | TRBD1 | TRBV7-9 | CASSLFQGDEKLFF | TGTGCCAGCAGCTTATTTCAGGGGGATGAAAAACTGTTTTTT
NA | TRBJ1-1 | NA | TRBV2 | CASKGVAPGRIEAFF | TGTGCCAGCAAAGGCGTCGCTCCGGGGAGGATTGAAGCTTTCTTT
once | TRBJ2-3 | NA | TRBV6-6 | CATQREITDTQYF | TGTGCCACCCAACGGGAGATCACAGATACGCAGTATTTT
NA | TRBJ1-1 | NA | TRBV7-3 | CASSLQGQQNTEAFF | TGTGCCAGCAGCCTGCAAGGACAGCAGAACACTGAAGCTTTCTTT
many | TRBJ2-1 | NA | TRBV9 | CASSVGEVLRRNEQFF | TGTGCCAGCAGCGTAGGTGAAGTGCTCAGGAGGAATGAGCAGTTCTTC
NA | TRBJ1-1 | NA | TRBV10-2 | CASSVGPNTEAFF | TGCGCCAGCAGTGTCGGCCCTAACACTGAAGCTTTCTTT
NA | TRBJ2-7 | NA | TRBV11-1 | CASSLAVGKTYEQYF | TGTGCCAGCAGCTTAGCGGTTGGCAAAACCTACGAGCAGTACTTC
NA | TRBJ2-7 | TRBD1 | TRBV2 | CASTLGQGVYEQYF | TGTGCCAGCACCTTAGGACAGGGCGTCTACGAGCAGTACTTC
NA | TRBJ2-5 | NA | TRBV29-1 | CSVEEALGTQYF | TGCAGCGTTGAAGAAGCCTTGGGGACCCAGTACTTC
NA | TRBJ2-5 | TRBD1 | TRBV28 | CASSVGQEETQYF | TGTGCCAGCAGTGTGGGACAGGAAGAGACCCAGTACTTC
NA | TRBJ2-5 | NA | TRBV5-1 | CASSLVGNQETQYF | TGCGCCAGCAGCTTGGTAGGAAATCAAGAGACCCAGTACTTC
NA | TRBJ2-3 | NA | TRBV25-1 | CASSERGMGENGPDTQYF | TGTGCCAGCAGTGAACGGGGTATGGGGGAAAACGGCCCAGATACGCAGTATTTT
NA | TRBJ1-2 | NA | TRBV30 | CAWSANGDSRTF | TGTGCCTGGAGCGCAAATGGGGACTCGCGAACCTTC
NA | TRBJ1-2 | NA | TRBV28 | CASSSTPLGGYTF | TGTGCCAGCAGTTCGACTCCGTTGGGTGGCTACACCTTC